The clone carrying this TCR beta chain occurred a few times. Its antigen is still unknown. The authors ran a second PCR of 7 to 11 cycles using a sample-barcoded 5' primer and a J-beta primer mix. TCRdb reprocessed the 5' RACE reads with MiXCR, giving one entry per CDR3 protein. The table shows roughly 650,000 distinct CDR3 sequences, with approximately 29% occurring only once. The data belong to a study of blood T cells in healthy people across ages. Study-wide findings and caveats: Donor CMV status, an unknown factor, possibly confounded changes in expanded clonotypes.

CDR1 is DFQATT and CDR2 is SNEGSKA in the germline V gene (reference sequence). Trimming took 5 bases from V and 4 from J, leaving 16 bases between them. This CDR3 has 14 amino acids. The chain is built from TRBV20-1 and TRBJ2-3; perhaps TRBD2 as D (5 bases). The specimen sequenced was blood. The TCR sequence derives from a woman aged 80 or older in good health. CDR3 in DNA: TGCAGTGCTGGCCCCATGAGCGGTGCAGATACGCAGTATTTT. It translates to CSAGPMSGADTQYF.